The clone carrying this T cell receptor beta chain occurred once. Its cognate antigen is unknown. The source of the sample is a study of long-term antiretroviral therapy in people with HIV. Findings and limits, study-wide: Drawn between the mid-2000s and the late 2010s, the blood was possibly obtained under older ART regimens.

The authors ran the immunoSEQ assay, v3.0, at survey level. Using immunoSEQ multiplex PCR, the repertoire was profiled, and TCRdb retains in-frame clones only, with some absent. The sample lists 25,000 to 35,000 clones, approximately 91% occurring once. In germline, CDR1 is KGHSH, CDR2 LQKENI. V was trimmed by 0 bases and J by 3 bases, leaving 11 bases between them. There are 15 residues in the CDR3. The clonotype comes from a man aged 45 to 65 with HIV. The V gene is TRBV18, the J gene TRBJ1-2; D is ambiguous. The sample was unsorted PBMCs, taken around 5 years before starting antiretroviral therapy. The CDR3 here is CASSPPAGAYYGYTF. In DNA, the CDR3 is TGTGCCAGCTCACCACCGGCGGGCGCATACTATGGCTACACCTTC.